This T cell receptor beta chain is from a study of memory CD4+ T cells and cytomegalovirus serostatus (dated by TCRdb to the late 2010s). About the study as a whole: A total of some 35 healthy Belgian adults, of whom 9 were CMV seropositive and about 25 were CMV seronegative, were included in the cohort. The study sequenced CD4+ memory TCRbeta repertoires of a Belgian cohort with known cytomegalovirus serostatus to replicate a published TCR-based CMV serostatus classifier.

Genomic DNA was extracted from sorted cells with the Quick-DNA Microprep Kit. TCRbeta DNA was amplified with the immunoSEQ hsTCRbeta kit following the manufacturer's protocol. An Illumina MiSeq instrument was used to sequence the TCRbeta libraries. From the authors' description of their analysis: Once out-of-frame sequences had been removed, more than 2 million distinct TCRbeta sequences were left, which works out to an average of roughly 70,000 per individual. Two values were used to score each individual: the count of fewer than 200 previously reported CMV-associated TCRbeta sequences and the total count of productive distinct TCRbeta sequences. A beta-binomial model was reimplemented in Python, and scikit-learn random forests with default parameters were trained on data from the US cohort. On the Belgian cohort, classifier performance was reported as the median AUC, along with percentile confidence intervals, across 10,000 bootstrap iterations. The table was pulled from immuneACCESS by TCRdb, which kept in-frame rearrangements only. Such tables lose some clones; where checked, under half of the loss comes from unresolved V genes, and the rest has no known cause. V and J calls plus clone size are reproduced from that table; the DNA served to infer D and trimming. Here the sample has tens of thousands of clones; more than 75% occur a single time. The ten largest clones take up approximately 0.44% of the sample.

The CDR3 holds 12 amino acids from the cysteine to the phenylalanine. Just CDR3 DNA is preserved here, 36 bases in frame from base 1. Between the V and J ends, shortened by 5 bases and 11 bases respectively, the junction contains 15 bases. According to the germline V gene, CDR1 reads ENHRY and CDR2 reads SYGVKD. As to this clone: Its antigen is currently not known. Per-nucleotide qualities are absent, and no much larger clonotype sits a single base away.

Single viable CD3+CD4+CD8-CD45RO+ cells were sorted as memory CD4+ T cells on a FACSAria II. CMV serostatus was determined using a Roche Elecsys assay that detects serum IgG against CMV pp150, pp28, p38 and p52. Following thawing, total CD4+ T cells were enriched through positive selection using CD4 magnetic microbeads. Samples originated from another study that specifically interrogated the CD4+ T cell memory repertoire. Peripheral blood mononuclear cells were isolated and cryopreserved following standard operating procedures; serum was stored at -80 °C. Staining used CD3-PerCP (BW264/56), CD4-APC (RPA-T4), CD45RO-PE (UCHT1) and CD8-Pacific Orange (3B5) antibodies, with Sytox blue excluding non-viable cells. What the study reported, not specific to this receptor: Only CD4+CD45RO+ memory cells were sequenced, unlike the original study, which covered naive and memory CD4+ and CD8+ populations. A median bootstrapped AUC of almost 0.96 with a 95% CI of 0.76-1.00 was achieved on the Belgian cohort by the original-framework classifier. Among the 150 or so previously reported CMV-associated TCRbeta sequences, roughly 68 showed up in the CD4+ memory repertoires, with each one found in between one and five individuals. For predicting CMV serostatus, the median bootstrapped AUC was approximately 0.95 using the original framework and roughly 0.92 using a US-trained random forest. The results were interpreted as suggesting that the CMV-associated TCR signature is mostly present in the CD4+ memory repertoire.

The sequencing sample was made of memory CD4+ T cells from blood. The TCR was taken from an adult in good health and CMV-seronegative. The V and J segments used are TRBV10-3 and TRBJ1-1; D gene: possibly TRBD1, on 6 matching bases. The DNA is TGTGCCATCAGTACCGAGGGGGTTGGCGCTTTCTTT. Protein translation: CAISTEGVGAFF.